This TCR beta chain was profiled in a study of identical twins. Regarding the study as a whole: Conclusions were based on cross-sectional statistical analysis, without following the same donors. Modelling approaches yielded underestimates of out-of-frame TCR alpha sharing between monozygotic twins. Twins' surplus sharing was weaker for beta out-of-frame sequences.

There were only healthy Caucasians among the donors. TCRdb re-analysed the 5' RACE reads in MiXCR, keeping a single row per CDR3 protein. The data contain some 260,000 distinct CDR3 sequences, over 13% of them seen just once; the ten biggest clones take up 8.5% to 10%. A remark on this clonotype: The antigen is unknown.

Germline V gene data show CDR1 as LNHNV and CDR2 as YYDKDF (reference sequence). The CDR3 extends over 17 amino acids. V gave up 0 bases and J gave up 1 base, with 10 bases separating them. The chain carries TRBV15 and TRBJ2-6; D unresolved. The sequencing sample was made of memory (CD45RO+) T cells sorted from blood. The source is a woman under 30 in good health. The CDR3 DNA reads as TGTGCCACCAGCAGAGATTTGGTGGGGTCTGGGGCCAACGTCCTGACTTTC. It specifies CATSRDLVGSGANVLTF.